Listed below are T cell receptor beta chains from one sample, sequenced in a study of T-cell reconstitution after alpha-beta-depleted transplantation in children. Using its own MiXCR run on the PCR reads, TCRdb lists one record per CDR3 protein. The sample lists about 120,000 distinct CDR3 sequences; roughly 23% were seen once. This specimen consisted of PBMCs, mostly from graft donor cells, obtained 180 days after TCRalphabeta/CD19-depleted stem cell transplant. The receptors here all came from a male patient aged 2-9 years who had a stem cell transplant for chronic granulomatous disease, so the T cells may come from the graft donor. Each CDR3 is given with its conserved first and last residue. D genes are given only for firm matches. Not all rows give a size; the values are once, few, many and, for expanded clones, a class.

TRBV28	-	-	TRBJ2-6	CASSAQYGANVLTF	TGTGCCAGCAGTGCCCAATATGGGGCCAACGTCCTGACTTTC
TRBV12-3/TRBV12-4	-	few	TRBJ2-1	CASSALNEQFF	TGTGCCAGCAGTGCCCTCAATGAGCAGTTCTTC
TRBV29-1	-	few	TRBJ2-5	CSVETGPGETQYF	TGCAGCGTTGAAACGGGACCCGGGGAGACCCAGTACTTC
TRBV20-1	-	few	TRBJ2-4	CSARLAVGGNIQYF	TGCAGTGCTAGATTAGCGGTCGGCGGGAACATTCAGTACTTC
TRBV20-1	TRBD1	many	TRBJ1-1	CSAARDSTNTEAFF	TGCAGTGCTGCTAGGGACAGCACGAACACTGAAGCTTTCTTT
TRBV5-5	-	many	TRBJ2-5	CASSLRGETQYF	TGTGCCAGCAGCTTGCGGGGAGAGACCCAGTACTTC
TRBV6-1	-	-	TRBJ2-2	CASSERLTSAGELFF	TGTGCCAGCAGTGAACGACTAACATCGGCCGGGGAGCTGTTTTTT
TRBV5-5	TRBD2	many	TRBJ2-7	CASSLPRLAGDEQYF	TGTGCCAGCAGCTTACCCCGACTAGCGGGAGACGAGCAGTACTTC
TRBV12-3/TRBV12-4	TRBD1	-	TRBJ1-1	CASSVQGVVTEAFF	TGTGCCAGCAGTGTACAGGGGGTAGTTACTGAAGCTTTCTTT
TRBV4-1	-	-	TRBJ2-5	CASSQADERKTQYF	TGCGCCAGCAGCCAAGCTGACGAGAGGAAGACCCAGTACTTC
TRBV20-1	-	many	TRBJ1-1	CSARTGLISTEAFF	TGCAGTGCTAGAACGGGCCTCATTAGTACTGAAGCTTTCTTT
TRBV12-3/TRBV12-4	-	-	TRBJ2-1	CASSLGWGRTPYNEQFF	TGTGCCAGCAGTTTAGGGTGGGGGCGGACTCCCTACAATGAGCAGTTCTTC
TRBV12-3/TRBV12-4	TRBD1	many	TRBJ2-1	CASSSLDRGEQFF	TGTGCCAGCAGTTCGTTGGACAGGGGCGAGCAGTTCTTC
TRBV20-1	-	many	TRBJ1-1	CSAFPAGTEAFF	TGCAGTGCGTTCCCTGCAGGCACTGAAGCTTTCTTT
TRBV29-1	TRBD2	many	TRBJ2-1	CSFRGLAGYNEQFF	TGCAGCTTCCGTGGGCTAGCGGGGTACAATGAGCAGTTCTTC
TRBV20-1	TRBD1	few	TRBJ1-3	CSANYRGLSGNTIYF	TGCAGTGCTAATTACAGGGGCTTATCTGGAAACACCATATATTTT
TRBV20-1	TRBD2	few	TRBJ2-1	CSARDSASGTAAEQFF	TGCAGTGCTAGAGATTCGGCTAGCGGGACGGCGGCTGAGCAGTTCTTC